This record concerns one TCR beta chain sequence. This CDR3 contains 14 residues. Trimming cost V 0 bases and J 7 bases, with 11 bases left between them. Germline loops: CDR1 SGHRS, CDR2 YFSETQ. The PCR had 60 Vbeta and 13 Jbeta primers. Measured with immunoSEQ multiplex PCR; TCRdb has only the in-frame clones, and not every one. The sample has fewer than 150,000 clones, approximately 80% seen once. The record originates from a study of cytomegalovirus exposure and HLA in healthy donors. The rearrangement joins TRBV5-1 to TRBJ1-5; no definite D call. This clonotype originated in a male donor in good health and CMV-seronegative. The material sequenced was PBMCs. This CDR3 reads CASSLDGFNQPQHF. The CDR3 DNA follows: TGCGCCAGCAGCTTGGACGGTTTTAACCAGCCCCAGCATTTT.